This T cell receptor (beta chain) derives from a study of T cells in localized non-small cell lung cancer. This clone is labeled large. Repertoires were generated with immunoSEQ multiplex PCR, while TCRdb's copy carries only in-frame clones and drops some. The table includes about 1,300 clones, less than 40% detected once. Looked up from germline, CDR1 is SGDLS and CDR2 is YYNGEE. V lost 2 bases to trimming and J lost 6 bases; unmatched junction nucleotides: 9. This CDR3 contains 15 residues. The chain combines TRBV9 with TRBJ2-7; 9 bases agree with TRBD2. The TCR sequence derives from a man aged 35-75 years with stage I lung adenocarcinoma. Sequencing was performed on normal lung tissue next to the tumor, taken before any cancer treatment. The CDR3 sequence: CASSVDRLAGTEQYF. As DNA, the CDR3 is TGTGCCAGCAGCGTTGATAGGCTAGCGGGAACCGAGCAGTACTTC.